This T cell receptor (beta chain) came from a study of T cell repertoires in cytomegalovirus infection. About the research overall: CMV infection together with matching HLA type was indicated by public TCR beta signatures. Findings and limits, study-wide: Ex vivo responses were dominated by HLA-C-restricted CMV-specific TCR beta clonotypes. Cumulative frequency of public TCR beta families picked out carriers of CMV plus the relevant HLA.

The CDR3 runs 15 residues. Unmatched junction bases numbered 6, after V lost 4 bases and J lost 4 bases. Looked up from germline, CDR1 is SEHNR and CDR2 is FQNEAQ (reference sequence). Using its own MiXCR run on the reads, TCRdb lists one record per CDR3 protein. The sample contains 200,000 to 300,000 distinct CDR3 sequences, roughly 9.1% of which appear only once. This clonotype occurred many times. What it binds is not known. This chain links TRBV7-9 with TRBJ1-3, with 8 bases identical to TRBD1. Source material: PBMCs. This receptor was taken from a human donor in good health (CMV status not recorded). Some clones in this sample may be carry-over from other donors' samples. The CDR3 is CASSSRTGTGNTIYF. The CDR3 region has the DNA TGTGCCAGCAGCTCCCGGACAGGGACCGGAAACACCATATATTTT.